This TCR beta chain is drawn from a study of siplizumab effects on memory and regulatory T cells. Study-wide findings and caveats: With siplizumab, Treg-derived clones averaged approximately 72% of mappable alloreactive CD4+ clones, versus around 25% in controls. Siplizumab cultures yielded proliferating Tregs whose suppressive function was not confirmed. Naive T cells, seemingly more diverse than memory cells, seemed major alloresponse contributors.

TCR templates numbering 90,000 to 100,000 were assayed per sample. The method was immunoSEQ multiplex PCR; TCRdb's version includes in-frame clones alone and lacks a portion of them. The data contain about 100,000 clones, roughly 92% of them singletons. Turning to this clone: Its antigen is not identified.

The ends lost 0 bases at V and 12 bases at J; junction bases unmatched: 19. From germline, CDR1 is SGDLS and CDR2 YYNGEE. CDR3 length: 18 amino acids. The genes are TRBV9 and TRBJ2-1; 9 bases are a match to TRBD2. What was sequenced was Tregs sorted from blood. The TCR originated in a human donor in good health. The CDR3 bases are TGTGCCAGCAGCGTAGGTTCCTTAGGGCTAGCGGGGACTCAAAGGCAGTTCTTC. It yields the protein CASSVGSLGLAGTQRQFF.